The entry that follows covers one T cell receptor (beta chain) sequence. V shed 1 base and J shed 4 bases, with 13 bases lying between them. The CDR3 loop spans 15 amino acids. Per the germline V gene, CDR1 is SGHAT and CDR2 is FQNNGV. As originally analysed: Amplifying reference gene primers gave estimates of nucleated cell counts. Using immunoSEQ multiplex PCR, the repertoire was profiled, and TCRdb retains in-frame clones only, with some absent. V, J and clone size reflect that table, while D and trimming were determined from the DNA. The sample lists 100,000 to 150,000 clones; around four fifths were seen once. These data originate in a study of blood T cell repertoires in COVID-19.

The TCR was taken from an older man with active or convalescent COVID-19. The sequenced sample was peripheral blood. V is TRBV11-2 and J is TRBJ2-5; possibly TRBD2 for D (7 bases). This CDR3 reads CASSLGRGAPETQYF. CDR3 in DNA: TGTGCCAGCAGCTTAGGCCGGGGGGCCCCAGAGACCCAGTACTTC.